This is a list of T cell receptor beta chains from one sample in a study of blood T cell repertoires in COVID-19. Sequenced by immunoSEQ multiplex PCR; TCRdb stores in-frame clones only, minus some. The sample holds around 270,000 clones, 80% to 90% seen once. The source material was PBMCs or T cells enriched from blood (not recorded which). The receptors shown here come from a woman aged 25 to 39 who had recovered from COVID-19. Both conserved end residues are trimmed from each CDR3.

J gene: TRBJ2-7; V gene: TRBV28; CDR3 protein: ASSFGSGGAPYEQY
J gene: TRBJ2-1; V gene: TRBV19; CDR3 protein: ASSIVWTSGRAVFNEQF
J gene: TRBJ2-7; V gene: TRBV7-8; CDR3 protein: ASSFKIGTSGGRSSYEQY
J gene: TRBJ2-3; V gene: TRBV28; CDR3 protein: ASSPWGGESTDTQY
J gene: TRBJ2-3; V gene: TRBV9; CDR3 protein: ASSPGPSGSFTDTQY
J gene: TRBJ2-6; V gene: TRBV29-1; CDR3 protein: SVAEAESRTNVLT
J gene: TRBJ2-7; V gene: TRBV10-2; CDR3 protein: ASAKRGTTYEQY
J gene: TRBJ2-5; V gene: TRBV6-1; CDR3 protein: ASSDNGAQETQY
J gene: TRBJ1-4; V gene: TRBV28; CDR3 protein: ASSLYRPPREGEKLF
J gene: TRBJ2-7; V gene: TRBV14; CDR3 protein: ASSHIAGYEQY
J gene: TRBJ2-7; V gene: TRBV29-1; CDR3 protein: SVGTSGRGEQY
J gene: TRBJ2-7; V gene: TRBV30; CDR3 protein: AWSFTTGSYEQY
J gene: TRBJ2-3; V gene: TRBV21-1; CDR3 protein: ASSKTGLSGRSTDTQY
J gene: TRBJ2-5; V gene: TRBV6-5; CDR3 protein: ASSYRGQETQY
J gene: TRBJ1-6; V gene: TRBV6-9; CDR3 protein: ASSSTGFEIGGSYNSPLH
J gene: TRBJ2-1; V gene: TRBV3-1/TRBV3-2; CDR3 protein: ASSQEGRPYNEQF
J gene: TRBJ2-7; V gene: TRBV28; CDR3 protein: ASSPPGATPGLATYEQY
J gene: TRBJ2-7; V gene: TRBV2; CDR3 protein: ASSWTESYEQY
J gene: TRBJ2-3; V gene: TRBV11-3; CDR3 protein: ASSSGIPTDTQY
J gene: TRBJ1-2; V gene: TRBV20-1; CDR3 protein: SGWESGGYT
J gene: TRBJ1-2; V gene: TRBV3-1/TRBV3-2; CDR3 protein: ASSPRDRNYGYT
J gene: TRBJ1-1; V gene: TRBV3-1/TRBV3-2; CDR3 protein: ASSPQLDREAF
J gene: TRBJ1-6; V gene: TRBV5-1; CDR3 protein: ASSLAQGNSPLH
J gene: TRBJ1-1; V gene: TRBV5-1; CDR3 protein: ASSLQYVNTEAF
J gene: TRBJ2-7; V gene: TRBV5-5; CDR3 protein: ASSLAAGGAYEQY
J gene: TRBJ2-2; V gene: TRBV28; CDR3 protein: ASSSGGFYRYGELF
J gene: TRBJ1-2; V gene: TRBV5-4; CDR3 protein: ASSTSRGYT
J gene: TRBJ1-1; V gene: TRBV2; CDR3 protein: ASSVQWNTEAF
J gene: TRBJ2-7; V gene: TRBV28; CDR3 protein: ASTIPEWGEEQY
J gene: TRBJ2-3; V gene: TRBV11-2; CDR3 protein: ASSFHTAGGSTDTQY
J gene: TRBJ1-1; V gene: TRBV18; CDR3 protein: ASSLKLYSTGKVATEAF
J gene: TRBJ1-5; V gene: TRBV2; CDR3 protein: ASGQDLDQPQH
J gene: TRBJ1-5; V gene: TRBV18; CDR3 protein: ASSPDQGNQPQH
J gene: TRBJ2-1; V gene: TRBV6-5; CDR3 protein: ASTPDNNEQF
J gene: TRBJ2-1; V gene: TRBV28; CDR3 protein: ASTPAGGARDEQF
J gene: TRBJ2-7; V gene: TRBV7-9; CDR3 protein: ASSSRGRGSNSEQY
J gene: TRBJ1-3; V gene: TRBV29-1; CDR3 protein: SGSQGVRNTIY
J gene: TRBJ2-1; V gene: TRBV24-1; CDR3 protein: ATSETRGTSYNEQF
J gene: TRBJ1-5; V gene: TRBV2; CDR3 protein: ASMALSNQPQH
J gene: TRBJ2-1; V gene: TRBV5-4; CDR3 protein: ASSLDGGAHNEQF
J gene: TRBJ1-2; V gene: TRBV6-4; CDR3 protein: ASGTGGGYT
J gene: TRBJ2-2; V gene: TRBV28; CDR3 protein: ASSPRDRGLTGELF
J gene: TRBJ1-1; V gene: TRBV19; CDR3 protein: ASRRTWYTEAF
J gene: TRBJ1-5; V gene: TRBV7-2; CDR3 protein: ASSPRTGGHQPQH
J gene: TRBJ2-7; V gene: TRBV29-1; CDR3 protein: SVSQQGRGIYYEQY
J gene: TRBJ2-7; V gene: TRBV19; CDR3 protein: ASSRGLAGNYEQY
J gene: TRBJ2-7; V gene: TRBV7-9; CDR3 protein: ASSRAPSGYEQY
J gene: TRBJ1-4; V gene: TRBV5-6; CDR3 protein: ASSGTGRAVEKLF
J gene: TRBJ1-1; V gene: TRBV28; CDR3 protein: ASRDRSSGYIVNTEAF
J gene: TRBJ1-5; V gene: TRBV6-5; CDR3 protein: ASRSGEGGPQH
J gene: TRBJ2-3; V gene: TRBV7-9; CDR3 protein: ASSLSGGDTQY
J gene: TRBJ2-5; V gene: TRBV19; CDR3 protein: ASSISSAGGPVSGQY
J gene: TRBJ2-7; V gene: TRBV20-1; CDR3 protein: SASQGVAYEQY